These 15 T cell receptor beta chains came from one sample sequenced in a study of spatial heterogeneity in lung cancer. TCRdb re-derived calls from the 5' RACE reads in MiXCR, one entry per CDR3 protein. In the table there are fewer than 8,500 distinct CDR3 sequences, about 8% of which are singletons. Documented time point: sample taken at primary tumor resection. General study findings and limits: It was found that expanded intratumoral alpha and beta TCR counts tracked tumor mutation counts.

No antigen has been assigned to these receptors. Sequenced material: lung tumor tissue, taken at surgery. The source of these receptors is a male donor with early-stage non-small cell lung cancer.

This clonotype has a count of ten or more. This beta chain represents an off-target read in a library built for alpha chains; its size is of limited meaning. The chain couples TRBV5-1 to TRBJ1-1; D not certain. The ends were cut back, 5 bases at V and 0 bases at J, with 8 bases in the middle. The CDR3 has 13 amino acids. The germline gives CDR1 SGHRS, CDR2 YFSETQ. The CDR3 DNA sequence: TGCGCCAGCAGGCCTAGCATGAACACTGAAGCTTTCTTT. As protein: CASRPSMNTEAFF.

This clonotype is medium-sized within its sample. For a library built for alpha chains, this beta chain is a stray read; little rests on its size. V and J are TRBV28 and TRBJ2-3; D not resolved. Germline assignment: CDR1 MDHEN and CDR2 SYDVKM. The CDR3 covers 15 residues. V was cut by 0 bases and J by 2 bases, with 9 bases left in between. The CDR3 is CASSLWALNTDTQYF. CDR3 coding DNA: TGTGCCAGCAGTTTATGGGCGCTAAACACAGATACGCAGTATTTT.

This clonotype is categorized as medium-sized (0.01 to 0.1%). Little can be read into the size of this beta chain, an off-target read in a library designed for alpha chains. V usage is TRBV27 and J usage is TRBJ1-1; D is undetermined. The CDR3 runs to 14 residues. Germline CDR1 and CDR2: MNHEY and SMNVEV (reference sequence). Trimming removed 3 bases at V and 6 bases at J, with 14 bases between. CDR3 residues: CASSLVGFFPEAFF. CDR3 in DNA: TGTGCCAGCAGTTTGGTGGGTTTCTTCCCTGAAGCTTTCTTT.

This clonotype ranks as medium-sized. The size of this beta chain means little, since it is a stray read in a library made for alpha chains. The chain couples TRBV10-3 to TRBJ2-5; no clear D. The CDR3 loop spans 14 amino acids. Germline lookup yields CDR1 ENHRY and CDR2 SYGVKD. V gave up 6 bases and J gave up 0 bases, with 11 bases separating them. CDR3 in DNA: TGTGCCATCAGCAAACAGAACTACCAAGAGACCCAGTACTTC. It yields the protein CAISKQNYQETQYF.

This clonotype occurred a few times. This beta chain is an off-target read within a library intended for alpha chains, so its frequency means little. This rearrangement joins TRBV5-5 to TRBJ1-1; D gene ambiguous. The CDR3 runs 15 residues. CDR1 is SGHKS, CDR2 YYEKEE, per germline (reference sequence). Trimming cost V 0 bases and J 1 base, with 10 bases left between them. The CDR3 spells CASSLVVGGNTEAFF. The CDR3 region has the DNA TGTGCCAGCAGCTTGGTAGTGGGAGGGAACACTGAAGCTTTCTTT. The full variable domain, in which reference TRBV5-5 and TRBJ1-1 provide the parts outside the CDR3, is DAGVTQSPTHLIKTRGQQVTLRCSPISGHKSVSWYQQVLGQGPQFIFQYYEKEERGRGNFPDRFSARQFPNYSSELNVNALLLGDSALYLCASSLVVGGNTEAFFGQGTRLTVV.

By share, this clonotype ranks as medium-sized. Because the library targeted alpha chains, this beta chain is an off-target read whose size means little. The chain couples TRBV6-6 to TRBJ2-5; D might be TRBD1 (5 bases). The germline V gene encodes CDR1 MNHNY and CDR2 SVGAGI (reference sequence). V lost 2 bases, J lost 4 bases, and 5 bases lay in between. This CDR3 has 12 residues. The CDR3, as DNA: TGTGCCAGCAGTTACAGGGGAGAGACCCAGTACTTC. Translated, it gives CASSYRGETQYF.

In the case of this clonotype: Found in a library prepared for alpha chains, this beta chain is an off-target read, and its abundance has little meaning. V is TRBV18 and J is TRBJ2-5; a possible D gene is TRBD2 (5 bases). Per the germline V gene, CDR1 is KGHSH and CDR2 is LQKENI. V lost 6 bases and J 5 bases, leaving 19 bases between the germline ends. The CDR3 loop spans 15 amino acids. CDR3 sequence: CASSPRVGESETQYF. The DNA for the CDR3 is TGTGCCAGCTCCCCTCGAGTGGGAGAGAGCGAGACCCAGTACTTC.

With respect to this clonotype: The library was prepared for alpha chains; this beta chain is a stray read, so its frequency means little. This rearrangement joins TRBV5-4 to TRBJ2-5; D not resolved. This CDR3 has 14 residues. Trimming shortened V by 4 bases and J by 1 base, and 11 bases separated the two germline ends. The V gene's germline CDR1 is SGHNT and CDR2 YYREEE (reference sequence). The CDR3 DNA reads as TGTGCCAGCAGCCTGGACGGAGCCCAAGAGACCCAGTACTTC. Encoded protein: CASSLDGAQETQYF.

This clonotype was recorded many times. The library was prepared for alpha chains; this beta chain is a stray read, so its frequency means little. The rearrangement uses TRBV27 and TRBJ1-5; no reliable D call. The CDR3 length is 12 residues. Germline lookup yields CDR1 MNHEY and CDR2 SMNVEV (reference sequence). V shed 8 bases and J shed 0 bases, with 5 bases lying between them. The CDR3 sequence is CASGYSNQPQHF. CDR3 nucleotides: TGTGCCAGCGGTTATAGCAATCAGCCCCAGCATTTT.

This clonotype was recorded many times. This beta chain turned up in a library designed for alpha chains; as an off-target read, its abundance says little. The chain recombines TRBV5-1 with TRBJ2-3; 9 positions agree with TRBD1. The ends lost 4 bases at V and 0 bases at J; junction bases unmatched: 3. The CDR3 spans 15 residues. Germline CDR1 SGHRS, CDR2 YFSETQ. CDR3 residues: CASSPGQGSTDTQYF. The CDR3 DNA sequence: TGCGCCAGCAGCCCCGGACAGGGGAGCACAGATACGCAGTATTTT.

This clonotype occurred many times. This beta chain turned up in a library designed for alpha chains; as an off-target read, its abundance says little. This rearrangement joins TRBV20-1 to TRBJ2-1; TRBD2 aligns across 13 bases. After removal of 6 bases from V and 7 bases from J, the junction contained 6 bases not matched to a gene. The CDR3 totals 14 residues. Germline V CDR1 and CDR2: DFQATT, SNEGSKA (reference sequence). The CDR3 region has the DNA TGCAGTGCCACTAGCGGGAGGGCCGGTAATGAGCAGTTCTTC. It encodes CSATSGRAGNEQFF.

By its share, this clonotype is medium-sized. The size of this beta chain means little, since it is a stray read in a library made for alpha chains. This chain uses TRBV3-1 with TRBJ2-1; 8 nucleotides match TRBD2. V shed 1 base and J 7 bases; nucleotides not matched to a gene: 0. The CDR3 is 13 amino acids. Germline V gives CDR1 LGHDT, CDR2 YNNKEL (reference sequence). CDR3: CASSQGLANEQFF. As DNA, the CDR3 is TGTGCCAGCAGCCAAGGACTAGCGAATGAGCAGTTCTTC.

A word on this clonotype: Since it is a stray read in a library aimed at alpha chains, this beta chain has a size that is not meaningful. The chain joins TRBV2 to TRBJ2-2; 8 bases are a match to TRBD2. V trimming: 3 bases; J trimming: 5 bases; junction bases outside the gene matches: 8. Germline V gene data show CDR1 as SNHLY and CDR2 as FYNNEI. There are 16 residues in the CDR3. The CDR3 DNA sequence: TGTGCCAGCAGTGAGGGGGAAGCGGGAGTAACCGGGGAGCTGTTTTTT. Residues: CASSEGEAGVTGELFF.

For this clonotype: As an off-target read in a library built for alpha chains, this beta chain has a frequency of little significance. This sequence joins TRBV10-3 and TRBJ1-1; 8 positions agree with TRBD1. This CDR3 is built from 13 residues. Germline CDR1 is ENHRY and CDR2 is SYGVKD. Trimming at V came to 10 bases and at J to 3 bases, leaving 7 bases not matched to a gene. CDR3 sequence: CASMDRDDTEAFF. CDR3 nucleotides: TGTGCCAGTATGGACAGGGACGACACTGAAGCTTTCTTT.

Ten or more counts support this clonotype. In a library made to pick up alpha chains, this beta chain is a stray read with a size that means little. V gene TRBV12-5 combines with J gene TRBJ2-3, with 13 nucleotides matching TRBD2. Germline V gene sequence: CDR1 LGHNT, CDR2 FRNRAP. The CDR3 loop spans 17 amino acids. V was clipped by 2 bases and J by 6 bases; unmatched bases: 8. The CDR3 DNA is TGTGCTAGTGGTTTGCCCCGGGGACTAGCGGGAATCGATACGCAGTATTTT. Protein product: CASGLPRGLAGIDTQYF.